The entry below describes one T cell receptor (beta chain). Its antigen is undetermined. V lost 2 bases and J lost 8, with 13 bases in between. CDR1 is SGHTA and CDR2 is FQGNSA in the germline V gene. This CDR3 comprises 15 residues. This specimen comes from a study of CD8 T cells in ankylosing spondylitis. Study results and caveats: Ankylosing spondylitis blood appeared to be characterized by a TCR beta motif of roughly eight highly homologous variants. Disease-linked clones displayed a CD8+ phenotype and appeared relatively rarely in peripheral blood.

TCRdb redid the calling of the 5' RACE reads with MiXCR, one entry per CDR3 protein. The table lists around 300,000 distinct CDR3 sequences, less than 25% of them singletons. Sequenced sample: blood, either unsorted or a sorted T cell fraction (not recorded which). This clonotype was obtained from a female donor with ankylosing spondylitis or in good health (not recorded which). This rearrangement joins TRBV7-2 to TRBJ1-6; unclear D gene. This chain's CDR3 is CASSLIEADHSPLHF. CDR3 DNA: TGTGCCAGCAGCTTAATAGAGGCCGACCATTCACCCCTCCACTTT.